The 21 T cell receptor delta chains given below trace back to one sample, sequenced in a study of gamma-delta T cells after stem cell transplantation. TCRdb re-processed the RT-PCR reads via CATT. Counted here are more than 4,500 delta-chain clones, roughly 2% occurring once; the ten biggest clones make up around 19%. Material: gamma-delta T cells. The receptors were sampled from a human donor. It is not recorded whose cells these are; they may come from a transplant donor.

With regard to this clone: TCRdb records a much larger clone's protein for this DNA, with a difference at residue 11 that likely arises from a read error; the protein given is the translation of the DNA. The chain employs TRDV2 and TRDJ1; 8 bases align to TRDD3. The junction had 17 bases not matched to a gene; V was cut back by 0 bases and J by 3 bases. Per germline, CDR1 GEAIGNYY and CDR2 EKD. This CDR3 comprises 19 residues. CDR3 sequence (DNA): TGTGCCTGTGACACCGTGCCCGTACTGGGGGGTACGGAGGCCGATAAACTCATCTTT. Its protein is CACDTVPVLGGTEADKLIF.

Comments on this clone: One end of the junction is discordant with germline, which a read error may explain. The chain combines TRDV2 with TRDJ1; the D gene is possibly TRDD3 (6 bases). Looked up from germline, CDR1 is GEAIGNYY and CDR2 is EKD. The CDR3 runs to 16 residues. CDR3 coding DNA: TGTGCCTGTGTCCCTCTGGGGACCCCGTACACCGATAAGCTCACCTTT. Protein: CACVPLGTPYTDKLTF.

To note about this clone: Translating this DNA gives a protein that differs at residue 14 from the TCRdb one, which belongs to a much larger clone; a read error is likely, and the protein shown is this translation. CDR3 loop: CACDTVLVGATDKPIF. The CDR3 DNA follows: TGTGCCTGTGACACGGTTCTTGTTGGGGCCACCGATAAACCCATCTTT. The chain carries TRDV2 and TRDJ1, with a tentative D call TRDD3 (5 bases). Germline loops: CDR1 GEAIGNYY, CDR2 EKD. The CDR3 runs 16 residues.

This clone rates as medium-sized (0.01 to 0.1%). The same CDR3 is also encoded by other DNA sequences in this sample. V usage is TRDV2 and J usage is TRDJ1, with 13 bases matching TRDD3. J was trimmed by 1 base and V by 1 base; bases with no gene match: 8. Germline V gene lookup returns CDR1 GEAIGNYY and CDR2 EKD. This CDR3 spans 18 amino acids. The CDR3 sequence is CACDTLRTGGYGTDKLIF. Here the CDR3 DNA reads TGTGCCTGTGACACTCTCAGGACTGGGGGATACGGCACCGATAAACTCATCTTT.

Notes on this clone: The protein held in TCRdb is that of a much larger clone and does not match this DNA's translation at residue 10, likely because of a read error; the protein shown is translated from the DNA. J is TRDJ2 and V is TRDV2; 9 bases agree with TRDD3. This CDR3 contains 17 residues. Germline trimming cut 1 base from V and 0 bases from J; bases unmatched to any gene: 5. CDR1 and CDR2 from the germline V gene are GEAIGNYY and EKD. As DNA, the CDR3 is TGTGCCTGTGACACTATACTGGGGGAGGCTTTGACAGCACAACTCTTCTTT. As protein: CACDTILGEALTAQLFF.

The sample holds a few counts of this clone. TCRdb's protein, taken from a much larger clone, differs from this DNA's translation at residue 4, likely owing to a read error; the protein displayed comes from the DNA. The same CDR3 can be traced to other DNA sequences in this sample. The DNA for the CDR3 is TGTGCCTGTGAAGGTGTGCTCGGCTCTACTGGGGGGTACACCGATAAACTCATCTTT. It yields the protein CACEGVLGSTGGYTDKLIF. The chain combines TRDV2 with TRDJ1, with 8 bases lining up with TRDD3. With V trimmed by 4 bases and J by 0 bases, 18 bases remained unmatched. The CDR3 has 19 amino acids. Germline values: CDR1 GEAIGNYY, CDR2 EKD.

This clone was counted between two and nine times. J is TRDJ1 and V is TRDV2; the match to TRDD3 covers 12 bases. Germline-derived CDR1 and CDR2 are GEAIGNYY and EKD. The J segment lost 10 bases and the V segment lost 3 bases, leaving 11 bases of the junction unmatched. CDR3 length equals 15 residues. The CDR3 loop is CACDAVLGDTESLIF. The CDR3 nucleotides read TGTGCCTGTGACGCTGTACTGGGGGATACCGAGTCACTCATCTTT.

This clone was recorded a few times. CDR3 in amino acids: CACDPLVLGDTPTDKLIF. The CDR3 nucleotides are TGTGCCTGTGACCCACTTGTCCTGGGGGATACCCCCACCGATAAACTCATCTTT. The chain carries TRDV2 and TRDJ1, with 11 bases that match TRDD3. The junction had 12 bases not matched to a gene; V was cut back by 3 bases and J by 1 base. Germline V gives CDR1 GEAIGNYY, CDR2 EKD. CDR3 length: 18 residues.

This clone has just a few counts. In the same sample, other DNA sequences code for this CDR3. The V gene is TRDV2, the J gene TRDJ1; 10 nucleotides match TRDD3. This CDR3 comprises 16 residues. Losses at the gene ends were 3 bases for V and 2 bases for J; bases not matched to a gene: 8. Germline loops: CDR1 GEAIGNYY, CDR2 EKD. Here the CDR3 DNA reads TGTGCCTGTGACTCACTGGGGGATCCACCGACCGATAAACTCATCTTT. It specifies CACDSLGDPPTDKLIF.

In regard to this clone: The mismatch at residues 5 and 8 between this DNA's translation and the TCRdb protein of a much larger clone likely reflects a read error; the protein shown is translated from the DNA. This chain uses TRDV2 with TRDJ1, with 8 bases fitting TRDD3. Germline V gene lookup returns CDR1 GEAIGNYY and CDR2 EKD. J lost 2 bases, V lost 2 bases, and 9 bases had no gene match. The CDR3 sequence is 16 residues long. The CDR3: CACDKLGEPPTDKLIF. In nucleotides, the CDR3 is TGTGCCTGTGACAAGCTGGGGGAGCCACCGACCGATAAACTCATCTTT.

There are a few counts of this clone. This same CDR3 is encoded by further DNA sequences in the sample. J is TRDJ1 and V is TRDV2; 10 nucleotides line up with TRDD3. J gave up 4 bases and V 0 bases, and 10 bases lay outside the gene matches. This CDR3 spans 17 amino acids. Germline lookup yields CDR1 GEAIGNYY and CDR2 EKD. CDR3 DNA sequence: TGTGCCTGTGACACCCTACTGGGGGATCTGAAGTACGATAAACTCATCTTT. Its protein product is CACDTLLGDLKYDKLIF.

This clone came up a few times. The CDR3 DNA is TGTGCCTGTGACACCGTGCCCGTACTGGGGGATACAAGTTACACCGATAAACTCATCTTT. Protein product: CACDTVPVLGDTSYTDKLIF. V gene TRDV2 combines with J gene TRDJ1; the match to TRDD3 covers 12 bases. CDR3 length: 20 amino acids. Trimming at V came to 0 bases and at J to 0 bases, leaving 13 bases not matched to a gene. CDR1 and CDR2 (germline): GEAIGNYY, EKD.

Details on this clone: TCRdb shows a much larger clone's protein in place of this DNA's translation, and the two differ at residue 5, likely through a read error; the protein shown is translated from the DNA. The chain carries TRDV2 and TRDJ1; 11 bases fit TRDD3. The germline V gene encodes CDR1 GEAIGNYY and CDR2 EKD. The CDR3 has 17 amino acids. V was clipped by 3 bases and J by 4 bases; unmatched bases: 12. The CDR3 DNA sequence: TGTGCCTGTGACTCTGTCGGTGGGGGATACGCGGACGATAAACTCATCTTT. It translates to CACDSVGGGYADDKLIF.

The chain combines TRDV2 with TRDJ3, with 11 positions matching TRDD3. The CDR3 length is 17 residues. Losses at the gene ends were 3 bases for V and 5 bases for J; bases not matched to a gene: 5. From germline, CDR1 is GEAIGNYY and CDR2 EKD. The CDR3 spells CACDHLGDTRDTRQMFF. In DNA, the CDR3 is TGTGCCTGTGACCATTTGGGGGATACGCGGGACACCCGACAGATGTTTTTC.

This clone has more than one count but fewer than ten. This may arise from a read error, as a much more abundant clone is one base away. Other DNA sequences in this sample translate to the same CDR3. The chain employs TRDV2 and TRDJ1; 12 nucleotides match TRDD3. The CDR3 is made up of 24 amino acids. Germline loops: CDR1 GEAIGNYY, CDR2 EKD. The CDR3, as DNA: TGTGCCTGTGACACCATACCTTCCTACCGCCCCATCCTGGGGGATACGAGGAGCACCGATAAGCTCATCTTT. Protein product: CACDTIPSYRPILGDTRSTDKLIF.

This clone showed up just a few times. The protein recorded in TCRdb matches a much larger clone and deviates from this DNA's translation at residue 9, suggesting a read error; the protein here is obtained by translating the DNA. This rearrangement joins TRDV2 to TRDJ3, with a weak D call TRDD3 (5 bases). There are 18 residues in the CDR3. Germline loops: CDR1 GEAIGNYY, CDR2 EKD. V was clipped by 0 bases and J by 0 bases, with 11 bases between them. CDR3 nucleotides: TGTGCCTGTGACACCGTGGGGTCGGGCTCCTGGGACACCCGACAGATGTTTTTC. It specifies CACDTVGSGSWDTRQMFF.

The CDR3 loop is CACDTLFPSYTDKLIF. The CDR3 DNA follows: TGTGCCTGTGACACCTTATTCCCGTCGTACACCGATAAACTCATCTTT. The chain carries TRDV2 and TRDJ1, with no clear D. The CDR3 covers 16 residues. V was cut by 0 bases and J by 0 bases, with 13 bases left in between. Germline values: CDR1 GEAIGNYY, CDR2 EKD.

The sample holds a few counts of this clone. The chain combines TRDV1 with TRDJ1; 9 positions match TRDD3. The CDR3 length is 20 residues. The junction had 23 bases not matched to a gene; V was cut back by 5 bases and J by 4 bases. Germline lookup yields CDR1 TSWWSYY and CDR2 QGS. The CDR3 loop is CALGYAREYWGTHQNDKLIF. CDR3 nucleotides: TGTGCTCTTGGGTATGCCCGGGAGTACTGGGGGACACACCAGAACGATAAACTCATCTTT.

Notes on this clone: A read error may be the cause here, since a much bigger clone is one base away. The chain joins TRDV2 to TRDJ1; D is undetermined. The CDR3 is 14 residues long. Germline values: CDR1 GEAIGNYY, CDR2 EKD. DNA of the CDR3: TGTGCCTGTGGCACCGTTACTCGGACCGATAAACTCATCTTT. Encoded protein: CACGTVTRTDKLIF.

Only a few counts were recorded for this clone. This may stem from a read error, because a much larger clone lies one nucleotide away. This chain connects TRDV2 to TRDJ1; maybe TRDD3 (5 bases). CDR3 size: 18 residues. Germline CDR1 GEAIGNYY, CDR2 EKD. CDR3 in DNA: TGTTCCTGTGACACCGTCAAATTTCCCGGGGGTCAGTCCGATAAACTCATCTTT. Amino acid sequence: CSCDTVKFPGGQSDKLIF.

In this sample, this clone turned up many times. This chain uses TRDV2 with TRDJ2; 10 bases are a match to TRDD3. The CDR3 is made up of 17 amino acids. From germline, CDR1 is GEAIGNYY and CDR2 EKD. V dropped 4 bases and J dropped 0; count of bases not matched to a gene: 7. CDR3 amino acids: CACERLGDASLTAQLFF. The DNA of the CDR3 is TGTGCCTGTGAGCGACTGGGGGATGCCTCTTTGACAGCACAACTCTTCTTT.